The rows below give T cell receptor beta chains drawn from one sample of a study of T-cell memory formation after mild COVID-19. TCRdb re-analysed the 5' RACE reads in MiXCR, keeping a single row per CDR3 protein. The sample has a few hundred thousand distinct CDR3 sequences, 25% to 30% seen once; the top ten hold roughly 14%. Input material: PBMCs or a T cell subset sorted from them (not recorded which). All receptors derive from an adult woman who had mild COVID-19 (a few samples of this study predate the infection). Cell type and time point are not known. CDR3s include the opening cysteine and the closing phenylalanine or tryptophan. A D gene is named only where the DNA matches it firmly. Some rows mark clone size as missing; the rest say once, few, many or name a class of expanded clone.

TRBJ2-7 TRBV20-1 TRBD1 NA CSARQGQGGLYEQYF TGCAGTGCTAGACAAGGACAGGGAGGACTCTACGAGCAGTACTTC
TRBJ2-1 TRBV7-6 NA many CASSLSVDSYNEQFF TGTGCCAGCAGCTTAAGCGTGGACTCCTACAATGAGCAGTTCTTC
TRBJ1-2 TRBV7-9 NA NA CASSLAPRIQNYGYTF TGTGCCAGCAGCTTAGCGCCCAGGATTCAGAACTATGGCTACACCTTC
TRBJ2-4 TRBV4-3 TRBD2 many CASSQDYLAGAAKNIQYF TGCGCCAGCAGCCAAGATTACCTAGCGGGGGCAGCCAAAAACATTCAGTACTTC
TRBJ2-3 TRBV7-2 NA few CASSSGPYTDTQYF TGTGCCAGCAGCTCGGGTCCGTACACAGATACGCAGTATTTT
TRBJ2-1 TRBV28 TRBD2 NA CASTKRLAGGGEQFF TGTGCCAGCACTAAGCGGCTAGCGGGAGGGGGTGAGCAGTTCTTC
TRBJ2-6 TRBV12-3/TRBV12-4 NA NA CASSLQGGSSGANVLTF TGTGCCAGCAGTCTACAAGGGGGGTCCTCTGGGGCCAACGTCCTGACTTTC
TRBJ2-3 TRBV7-3 TRBD2 NA CASSSTSGRTDTQYF TGTGCCAGCAGCTCGACTAGCGGGAGAACAGATACGCAGTATTTT
TRBJ2-3 TRBV7-8 TRBD1 few CASSLDSARGWGTDTQYF TGTGCCAGCAGCTTGGATTCTGCCAGGGGGTGGGGCACAGATACGCAGTATTTT
TRBJ2-7 TRBV7-9 NA NA CASSSGDGSYEQYF TGTGCCAGCAGCTCCGGCGACGGCTCCTACGAGCAGTACTTC
TRBJ2-7 TRBV12-3/TRBV12-4 NA NA CASSNGGFHYEQYF TGTGCCAGCAGCAACGGAGGTTTTCACTACGAGCAGTACTTC
TRBJ2-1 TRBV24-1 NA NA CATSPSGRGNEQFF TGTGCCACCAGTCCATCGGGAAGAGGGAATGAGCAGTTCTTC
TRBJ2-1 TRBV11-2 TRBD2 few CASSFRLAGYNEQFF TGTGCCAGCAGCTTCAGACTAGCGGGCTACAATGAGCAGTTCTTC
TRBJ1-5 TRBV7-9 TRBD1 NA CASSGGTGGPGRPQHF TGTGCCAGCAGCGGAGGGACAGGGGGCCCTGGGCGGCCCCAGCATTTT
TRBJ2-1 TRBV7-8 NA few CASSPMGHSYNEQFF TGTGCCAGCAGCCCCATGGGGCATAGCTACAATGAGCAGTTCTTC
TRBJ2-2 TRBV13 NA NA CASSRGGGTGELFF TGTGCCAGCAGCCGCGGAGGGGGAACCGGGGAGCTGTTTTTT
TRBJ2-3 TRBV12-3/TRBV12-4 NA few CASSSPGRGRDTQYF TGTGCCAGCAGTTCCCCGGGACGGGGGAGAGATACGCAGTATTTT
TRBJ2-2 TRBV20-1 NA few CSASRGSDTGELFF TGCAGTGCTTCTAGGGGGTCGGACACCGGGGAGCTGTTTTTT
TRBJ1-1 TRBV5-4 NA NA CASSLTGQSPEAFF TGTGCCAGCAGCTTGACAGGACAGTCTCCGGAGGCTTTCTTT
TRBJ1-1 TRBV20-1 NA NA CSAYYREGQAFF TGCAGTGCTTATTACAGGGAAGGCCAAGCTTTCTTT
TRBJ2-7 TRBV12-3/TRBV12-4 TRBD2 few CASSRGTSAHSYEQYF TGTGCCAGCAGCCGAGGGACTAGCGCGCACTCCTACGAGCAGTACTTC
TRBJ1-3 TRBV9 NA NA CASSAPPFNTIYF TGTGCCAGCAGCGCGCCACCATTTAACACCATATATTTT
TRBJ2-2 TRBV9 TRBD2 few CASSIRSSGSITGELFF TGTGCCAGCAGCATTAGGAGTAGCGGGAGTATCACCGGGGAGCTGTTTTTT
TRBJ1-1 TRBV23-1 NA NA CASNEIVGVNTEAFF TGCGCCAGCAATGAGATAGTAGGGGTGAACACTGAAGCTTTCTTT
TRBJ2-7 TRBV7-2 TRBD1 few CASSYLGQGSYEQYF TGTGCCAGCAGTTATCTAGGACAGGGCTCCTACGAGCAGTACTTC
TRBJ2-1 TRBV29-1 NA few CSAIGLPDEQFF TGCAGCGCCATTGGACTTCCCGATGAGCAGTTCTTC
TRBJ2-1 TRBV24-1 NA NA CATSDSSQDEQFF TGTGCCACCAGTGACTCCTCCCAGGATGAGCAGTTCTTC
TRBJ1-1 TRBV11-2 NA NA CASSLETASTEAFF TGTGCCAGCAGCTTAGAAACCGCCAGCACTGAAGCTTTCTTT
TRBJ2-5 TRBV5-1 NA many CASSFRRGAETQYF TGCGCCAGCAGCTTCCGAAGGGGCGCGGAGACCCAGTACTTC
TRBJ2-1 TRBV24-1 NA NA CATSASYNEQFF TGTGCCACCAGTGCTTCCTACAATGAGCAGTTCTTC
TRBJ2-5 TRBV5-5 TRBD1 NA CASKGTVLAETQYF TGTGCCAGCAAAGGGACAGTCTTAGCAGAGACCCAGTACTTC
TRBJ2-7 TRBV7-9 NA NA CASSINYEQYF TGTGCCAGCAGCATTAACTACGAGCAGTACTTC
TRBJ1-1 TRBV24-1 NA few CATSEGGEVSTEAFF TGTGCCACCAGTGAGGGAGGGGAAGTGAGCACTGAAGCTTTCTTT
TRBJ2-3 TRBV11-2 NA NA CASSLDFSGRQGDTQYF TGTGCCAGCAGCTTAGATTTCAGCGGGAGACAGGGGGATACGCAGTATTTT
TRBJ2-5 TRBV3-1 NA few CASSLRAGPGETQYF TGTGCCAGCAGCCTACGGGCAGGTCCAGGGGAGACCCAGTACTTC
TRBJ1-1 TRBV4-3 NA NA CASSQARLGTEAFF TGCGCCAGCAGCCAAGCCCGCTTGGGCACTGAAGCTTTCTTT
TRBJ1-1 TRBV7-9 NA NA CASGRGNTEAFF TGTGCCAGCGGTCGGGGGAACACTGAAGCTTTCTTT
TRBJ2-1 TRBV9 NA NA CASSAPSSNEQFF TGTGCCAGCAGCGCACCCTCTAGCAATGAGCAGTTCTTC
TRBJ2-5 TRBV15 TRBD2 few CATSRDLSPGLSRSYAQYF TGTGCCACCAGCAGAGATCTTTCTCCGGGACTATCGCGTTCCTACGCCCAGTACTTC
TRBJ2-1 TRBV30 NA NA CAWTPFLNEQFF TGTGCCTGGACTCCATTCCTCAATGAGCAGTTCTTC
TRBJ2-7 TRBV11-2 TRBD1 NA CASSSIRGYSEQYF TGTGCCAGCAGCTCAATCAGGGGGTACAGCGAGCAGTACTTC
TRBJ2-2 TRBV5-1 NA NA CASSLGGPGNTGELFF TGCGCCAGCAGCTTAGGGGGGCCGGGGAACACCGGGGAGCTGTTTTTT
TRBJ2-3 TRBV6-2/TRBV6-3 NA few CASSYLFTDTQYF TGTGCCAGCAGTTACTTATTCACAGATACGCAGTATTTT
TRBJ1-5 TRBV2 NA NA CASSAGTRIGPQHF TGTGCCAGCAGTGCCGGGACACGGATTGGACCCCAGCATTTT
TRBJ2-2 TRBV7-9 TRBD2 NA CASFSGKGTGELFF TGTGCCAGCTTCAGCGGGAAAGGGACCGGGGAGCTGTTTTTT
TRBJ2-1 TRBV7-3 NA few CASSSSRGNEQFF TGTGCCAGCAGCTCCTCCCGTGGCAATGAGCAGTTCTTC
TRBJ1-1 TRBV29-1 NA few CSVDMSANTEAFF TGCAGCGTTGACATGTCAGCGAACACTGAAGCTTTCTTT
TRBJ1-2 TRBV20-1 NA NA CSAGLQHDPGGGYTF TGCAGTGCCGGACTCCAGCATGACCCCGGGGGGGGCTACACCTTC
TRBJ2-7 TRBV27 NA few CASSFAVPANEQYF TGTGCCAGCAGTTTTGCGGTTCCCGCGAACGAGCAGTACTTC
TRBJ2-1 TRBV24-1 TRBD1 few CATSDRTGIGQFF TGTGCCACCAGTGACAGGACAGGGATTGGGCAGTTCTTC
TRBJ2-3 TRBV12-3/TRBV12-4 TRBD2 NA CASKRLAGGVSTDTQYF TGTGCCAGCAAGCGACTAGCGGGGGGAGTTAGCACAGATACGCAGTATTTT
TRBJ2-1 TRBV9 TRBD2 few CASSSRGAAAVEQFF TGTGCCAGCAGCTCGCGGGGGGCGGCTGCGGTTGAGCAGTTCTTC
TRBJ2-7 TRBV19 TRBD1 NA CASSIGDRDYEQYF TGTGCCAGTAGTATAGGGGACAGGGACTACGAGCAGTACTTC
TRBJ2-7 TRBV5-1 NA many CASSSSYEQYF TGTGCCAGCAGCTCCTCCTACGAGCAGTACTTC
TRBJ2-1 TRBV21-1 NA once CASSKVSTSGSDEQFF TGTGCCAGCAGCAAAGTTTCGACTAGCGGGAGTGATGAGCAGTTCTTC
TRBJ1-2 TRBV12-3/TRBV12-4 NA many CASSLRGRLTNYGYTF TGTGCCAGCAGTTTAAGGGGACGGCTCACTAACTATGGCTACACCTTC
TRBJ1-3 TRBV29-1 TRBD1 few CSAWTGAGNTIYF TGCAGCGCTTGGACAGGAGCTGGAAACACCATATATTTT
TRBJ2-3 TRBV7-2 TRBD1 NA CASSTTGTGGVTQYF TGTGCCAGCAGCACTACCGGGACAGGGGGCGTTACGCAGTATTTT
TRBJ2-1 TRBV24-1 TRBD2 NA CATSEGTSGFSSYNEQFF TGTGCCACCAGTGAAGGGACTAGCGGGTTTAGCTCCTACAATGAGCAGTTCTTC